This T cell receptor (beta chain) was recorded in a study of cytomegalovirus exposure and HLA in healthy donors. Researchers ran the PCR with 60 Vbeta and 13 Jbeta primers. Produced via immunoSEQ multiplex PCR; TCRdb's table is partial and in-frame only. Among roughly 150,000 clones, roughly 68% were seen once, and the ten largest hold around 4.2%. Germline CDR1 is SGHDT and CDR2 is YYEEEE. The ends lost 3 bases at V and 6 bases at J; junction bases unmatched: 4. This CDR3 is built from 14 residues. The receptor was derived from a man aged 55 to 69 in good health and CMV-seronegative. The chain employs TRBV5-6 and TRBJ2-7; the match to TRBD2 covers 12 bases. Sequencing was performed on PBMCs. The CDR3, as DNA: TGTGCCAGCAGCTCTAGCGGGAGGGCCTTCGAGCAGTACTTC. It specifies CASSSSGRAFEQYF.